This T cell receptor beta chain comes out of a study of identical twins. Broader study findings: The abundant beta clonotypes from cord blood had fewer insertions, and memory repertoires had none of this.

TCRdb passed the 5' RACE reads through MiXCR, listing each CDR3 protein once. The data show under 900,000 distinct CDR3 sequences, around a sixth seen once. This clonotype was counted between two and nine times. Its antigen remains unknown. These data also featured in a second study, about T cells expressing NK-cell markers. Turning to that study: All TCR beta repertoires analysed originated from sorted CD3+CD56+NKG2C+, CD3+CD56+NKG2C- and CD3+CD56-NKG2C+ T cells.

The receptor comes from a young woman in good health. The sample consisted of PBMCs.

CDR3 sequence (DNA): TGTGCCAGCAGCTCCTCAACTACTAGCGGGACCCACGAGCAGTACTTC. The encoded protein is CASSSSTTSGTHEQYF. The rearrangement links TRBV7-9 to TRBJ2-7; TRBD2 matches 10 bases. CDR1 is SEHNR and CDR2 is FQNEAQ in the germline V gene (reference sequence). With V trimmed by 4 bases and J by 5 bases, 11 bases remained unmatched. The CDR3 has 16 amino acids.